This entry features one TCR beta chain sequence. This entry belongs to a study of radiation and T cells in renal cell carcinoma. J lost 1 base, V lost 4 bases, and 8 bases had no gene match. Germline V lookup: CDR1 SNHLY, CDR2 FYNNEI. The CDR3 covers 17 residues. Noted time point: baseline pretreatment blood. Treatment defined: 15 Gy SBRT to primary tumor, nephrectomy 4 weeks later. Measured with immunoSEQ multiplex PCR; TCRdb has only the in-frame clones, and not every one. This table has about 130,000 clones, 70% to 90% appearing once. Source: blood, taken from a patient whose treatment included radiotherapy and nephrectomy. The chain carries TRBV2 and TRBJ2-3; the match to TRBD2 covers 10 bases. This TCR derives from a woman between 45 and 60 years old with renal cell carcinoma. The CDR3 loop reads CASSGGSSGGRTDTQYF. DNA of the CDR3: TGTGCCAGCAGTGGCGGGTCTAGCGGGGGCCGCACAGATACGCAGTATTTT.